These 21 T cell receptor beta chains were sequenced from one sample in a study of graft-versus-host responses after intestinal transplantation. Grafts had their tissue processed, releasing intraepithelial and lamina propria lymphocytes. The method was immunoSEQ multiplex PCR; TCRdb's version includes in-frame clones alone and lacks a portion of them. The data show approximately 15,000 clones, around 70% seen once. The sequences come from ileum tissue, collected around 770 days after intestinal transplantation. The receptors here all came from a human patient who received an intestinal transplant, so some T cells may come from the graft donor.

This clone appeared a few times. The rearrangement joins TRBV7-3 to TRBJ2-1, with 13 bases that match TRBD2. The J segment lost 0 bases and the V segment lost 2 bases, leaving 10 bases of the junction unmatched. Germline CDR1 is SGHTA and CDR2 is FQGTGA. This CDR3 spans 20 amino acids. The CDR3 sequence: CASSLHGLAGEPSSYNEQFF. For the CDR3, the DNA is TGTGCCAGCAGCTTACACGGACTAGCGGGAGAACCATCCTCCTACAATGAGCAGTTCTTC. The whole variable domain, remainder taken from reference TRBV7-3 and TRBJ2-1, is GAGVSQTPSNKVTEKGKYVELRCDPISGHTALYWYRQSLGQGPEFLIYFQGTGAADDSGLPNDRFFAVRPEGSVSTLKIQRTERGDSAVYLCASSLHGLAGEPSSYNEQFFGPGTRLTVL.

The chain has TRBV5-1 and TRBJ1-1, with 10 bases matching TRBD1. Trimming cost V 0 bases and J 4 bases; bases outside gene matches: 3. CDR1 and CDR2 from the germline V gene are SGHRS and YFSETQ. CDR3 size: 15 residues. The CDR3 DNA follows: TGCGCCAGCAGCTTGGGACAGGGGGCGAGCACTGAAGCTTTCTTT. This gives the protein CASSLGQGASTEAFF. Full variable domain (rest looked up from reference TRBV5-1 and TRBJ1-1): KAGVTQTPRYLIKTRGQQVTLSCSPISGHRSVSWYQQTPGQGLQFLFEYFSETQRNKGNFPGRFSGRQFSNSRSEMNVSTLELGDSALYLCASSLGQGASTEAFFGQGTRLTVV.

A few counts support this clone. V is TRBV5-4 and J is TRBJ1-2, with TRBD1 as a possible D gene (5 bases). V was cut by 0 bases and J by 4 bases, with 10 bases left in between. There are 14 residues in the CDR3. Germline assignment: CDR1 SGHNT and CDR2 YYREEE (reference sequence). This CDR3 reads CASSLGQTFYGYTF. CDR3 in DNA: TGTGCCAGCAGCTTGGGACAGACTTTCTATGGCTACACCTTC.

This clone appeared a single time. The chain employs TRBV19 and TRBJ1-5; the D gene is possibly TRBD1 (5 bases). V was pared by 3 bases and J by 0 bases, with 9 bases between. The germline CDR1 and CDR2 sequences are LNHDA and SQIVND (reference sequence). The CDR3 contains 15 residues. CDR3: CASSMRGYSNQPQHF. In DNA, the CDR3 is TGTGCCAGTAGTATGAGGGGCTATAGCAATCAGCCCCAGCATTTT.

This clone was observed once. The CDR3, as DNA: TGTGCCAGCAGCTTAGTAGGTACTCGGTTCTCTGGGAATGAGCAGTTCTTC. The encoded protein is CASSLVGTRFSGNEQFF. V and J are TRBV7-9 and TRBJ2-1; unclear D gene. Trimming left V 1 base short and J 7 bases short, with 20 bases between. Germline-derived CDR1 and CDR2 are SEHNR and FQNEAQ (reference sequence). This CDR3 is 17 amino acids long.

This clone occurred a few times. This chain joins TRBV11-3 and TRBJ2-1; D is uncertain. Trimming removed 0 bases at V and 0 bases at J, with 3 bases between. Germline assignment: CDR1 SGHNT and CDR2 YENEEA. The CDR3 totals 14 residues. For the CDR3, the DNA is TGTGCCAGCAGCTTAGACAGCTCCTACAATGAGCAGTTCTTC. Translation gives CASSLDSSYNEQFF.

The V call is TRBV5-6, the J call TRBJ2-1, with D unclear. V was shortened by 2 bases and J by 5 bases, with 8 bases between the two germline ends. CDR3 size: 13 residues. Germline lookup yields CDR1 SGHDT and CDR2 YYEEEE. CDR3: CASSLAIHNEQFF. CDR3 in DNA: TGTGCCAGCAGCTTAGCGATTCACAATGAGCAGTTCTTC. The full variable domain, its missing parts supplied by reference TRBV5-6 and TRBJ2-1, is DAGVTQSPTHLIKTRGQQVTLRCSPKSGHDTVSWYQQALGQGPQFIFQYYEEEERQRGNFPDRFSGHQFPNYSSELNVNALLLGDSALYLCASSLAIHNEQFFGPGTRLTVL.

J is TRBJ2-5 and V is TRBV1. TRBV1 is labeled a pseudogene. CDR3 length: 15 amino acids. Written as DNA, the CDR3 is TGCACCAGCAGCCATGCTAGCGAGAGGGGGGAGACCCAGTACTTC. Translating gives CTSSHASERGETQYF.

CDR3 coding DNA: TGTGCCTGGAGTAGAACGGGAGTAGAGACCCAGTACTTC. It yields the protein CAWSRTGVETQYF. The chain joins TRBV30 to TRBJ2-5; perhaps TRBD2 as D (6 bases). This CDR3 is 13 amino acids long. The V end lost 2 bases, the J end lost 4 bases, and 11 bases lay between the germline ends. CDR1 and CDR2 from the germline V gene are GTSNPN and SVGIG (reference sequence). The full variable domain, its missing parts supplied by reference TRBV30 and TRBJ2-5, is SQTIHQWPATLVQPVGSPLSLECTVEGTSNPNLYWYRQAAGRGLQLLFYSVGIGQISSEVPQNLSASRPQDRQFILSSKKLLLSDSGFYLCAWSRTGVETQYFGPGTRLLVL.

This clone was counted a few times. The chain recombines TRBV15 with TRBJ2-7; D is undetermined. The CDR3 contains 14 residues. Germline V lookup: CDR1 LNHNV, CDR2 YYDKDF (reference sequence). V lost 0 bases, J lost 3 bases, and 9 bases lay in between. CDR3 DNA sequence: TGTGCCACCAGCAGAGATGGCCTGATCTACGAGCAGTACTTC. This gives the protein CATSRDGLIYEQYF.

This clone showed up just a few times. The CDR3 DNA follows: TGCGCCAGCAGCCAGGCCCCGGGACAGGGGTACTATGGCTACACCTTC. Translating it yields CASSQAPGQGYYGYTF. The chain has TRBV4-3 and TRBJ1-2, with 10 nucleotides matching TRBD1. Germline loops: CDR1 LGHNA, CDR2 YSLEER. The trim removed 3 bases at V and 3 bases at J, leaving 7 bases unmatched. This CDR3 comprises 16 residues.

A few counts support this clone. The chain carries TRBV25-1 and TRBJ2-5; TRBD2 agrees at 7 bases. Germline V CDR1 and CDR2: MGHDK, SYGVNS. V lost 7 bases and J lost 0; bases outside the gene matches: 11. The CDR3 contains 16 residues. The CDR3 reads CASTRGDYWYQETQYF. As DNA, the CDR3 is TGTGCCAGCACCCGGGGGGACTATTGGTACCAAGAGACCCAGTACTTC. The whole variable domain, remainder taken from reference TRBV25-1 and TRBJ2-5, is EADIYQTPRYLVIGTGKKITLECSQTMGHDKMYWYQQDPGMELHLIHYSYGVNSTEKGDLSSESTVSRIRTEHFPLTLESARPSHTSQYLCASTRGDYWYQETQYFGPGTRLLVL.

This chain uses TRBV30 with TRBJ2-7; the D is unclear. The CDR3 has 16 amino acids. V was pared by 4 bases and J by 4 bases, with 23 bases between. CDR1 and CDR2 from the germline V gene are GTSNPN and SVGIG (reference sequence). The CDR3 loop is CAWTAPMPYGRYEQYF. The CDR3 nucleotides read TGTGCCTGGACCGCCCCCATGCCCTACGGGCGGTACGAGCAGTACTTC.

The chain links TRBV10-1 to TRBJ2-1; tentatively, D is TRBD2 (6 bases). Germline V gives CDR1 WNHNN, CDR2 SYGVQD (reference sequence). Trimming removed 0 bases from V and 6 bases from J, with 12 bases in between. The CDR3 sequence is 15 residues long. This chain's CDR3 is CASSESGGAGNEQFF. CDR3 nucleotides: TGCGCCAGCAGTGAGTCGGGCGGGGCCGGCAATGAGCAGTTCTTC.

V and J are TRBV16 and TRBJ1-2; 10 bases align to TRBD1. The CDR3 is made up of 13 amino acids. CDR1 and CDR2 from the germline V gene are KGHSY and FQNENV. V lost 8 bases, J lost 3 bases, and 3 bases stayed unmatched. CDR3 amino acids: CASRTGGYYGYTF. CDR3 coding DNA: TGTGCCAGCCGGACAGGGGGGTACTATGGCTACACCTTC.

This rearrangement joins TRBV7-2 to TRBJ2-7, with 12 bases fitting TRBD2. CDR1 SGHTA and CDR2 FQGNSA come from the germline V gene. This CDR3 comprises 18 residues. With 4 bases clipped from V and 3 bases from J, the junction kept 13 bases outside the gene matches. This chain's CDR3 is CASSYRLAGATLGYEQYF. CDR3 coding DNA: TGTGCCAGCAGCTACAGACTAGCGGGAGCTACCCTCGGCTACGAGCAGTACTTC.

This clone was picked up one time. The CDR3: CASSLEEGRRAFF. CDR3 DNA: TGTGCCAGCAGCTTAGAGGAGGGGCGAAGAGCTTTCTTT. The chain uses TRBV7-2 and TRBJ1-1; TRBD1 is a possible D gene (5 bases). V shed 1 base and J shed 10 bases, with 13 bases lying between them. Germline V gene sequence: CDR1 SGHTA, CDR2 FQGNSA. The length of the CDR3 is 13 residues.

Details on this clone: At one of its ends the junction is not consistent with the germline gene, which may arise from a read error. This chain joins TRBV4-1 and TRBJ2-3; TRBD2 matches at 8 bases. The CDR3 has 17 residues. In germline, CDR1 is MGHRA, CDR2 YSYEKL. CDR3 bases: TGCGCCAGAAGCCAACTCGCCGGGACTAGGAGCACAGATACGCAGTATTTT. Protein: CARSQLAGTRSTDTQYF.

V usage is TRBV28 and J usage is TRBJ2-5; 12 nucleotides agree with TRBD2. TRBJ2-7 matches the DNA end more closely, so the J call is doubtful. The CDR3 is 15 residues long. The germline V gene has CDR1 MDHEN and CDR2 SYDVKM. The DNA of the CDR3 is TGTGCCAGCAGCTATGGACTAGCGGGGACATACGAGCAGTACTTC. Translating gives CASSYGLAGTYEQYF.

The CDR3 bases are TGCGCCAGCAGTGGAACAGGGGACTATGGCTACACCTTC. Translated: CASSGTGDYGYTF. The V and J genes are TRBV10-2 and TRBJ1-2; 7 bases are shared with TRBD1. The CDR3 runs 13 residues. From germline, CDR1 is WSHSY and CDR2 SAAADI. The J segment lost 3 bases and the V segment lost 4 bases, leaving 2 bases of the junction unmatched.

The chain carries TRBV30 and TRBJ2-1; 13 positions match TRBD2. The germline CDR1 and CDR2 sequences are GTSNPN and SVGIG (reference sequence). The CDR3 has 16 residues. J gave up 3 bases and V 8 bases, and 10 bases lay outside the gene matches. The CDR3 region is CASSLGTSGNYNEQFF. Here the CDR3 DNA reads TGTGCCAGCAGCTTAGGGACTAGCGGGAACTACAATGAGCAGTTCTTC.